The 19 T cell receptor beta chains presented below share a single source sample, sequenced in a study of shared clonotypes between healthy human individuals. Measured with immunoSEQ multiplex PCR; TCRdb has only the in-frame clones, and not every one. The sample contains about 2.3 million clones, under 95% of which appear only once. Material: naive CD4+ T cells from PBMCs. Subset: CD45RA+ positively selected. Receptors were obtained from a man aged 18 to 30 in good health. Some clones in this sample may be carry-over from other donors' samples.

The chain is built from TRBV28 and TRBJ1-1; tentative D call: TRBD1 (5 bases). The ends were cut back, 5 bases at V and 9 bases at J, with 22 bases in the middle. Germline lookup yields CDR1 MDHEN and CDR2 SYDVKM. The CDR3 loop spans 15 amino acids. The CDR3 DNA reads TGTGCCAGCAGTCCCCCCCCGGGGGGGGGATCCCAAGCTTTCTTT. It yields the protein CASSPPPGGGSQAFF. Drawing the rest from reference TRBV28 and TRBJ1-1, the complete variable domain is DVKVTQSSRYLVKRTGEKVFLECVQDMDHENMFWYRQDPGLGLRLIYFSYDVKMKEKGDIPEGYSVSREKKERFSLILESASTNQTSMYLCASSPPPGGGSQAFFGQGTRLTVV.

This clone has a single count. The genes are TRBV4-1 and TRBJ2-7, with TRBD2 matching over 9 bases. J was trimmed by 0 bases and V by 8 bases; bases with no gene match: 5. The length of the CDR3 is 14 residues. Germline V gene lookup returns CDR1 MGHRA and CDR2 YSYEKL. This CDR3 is CASGRSGSSYEQYF. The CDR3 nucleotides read TGCGCCAGCGGACGTAGCGGGAGCTCCTACGAGCAGTACTTC.

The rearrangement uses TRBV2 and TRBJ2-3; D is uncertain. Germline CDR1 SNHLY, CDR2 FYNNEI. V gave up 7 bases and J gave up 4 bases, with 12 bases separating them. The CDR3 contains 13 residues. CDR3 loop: CASKWSLPDTQYF. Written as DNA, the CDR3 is TGTGCCAGCAAATGGTCGTTGCCAGATACGCAGTATTTT.

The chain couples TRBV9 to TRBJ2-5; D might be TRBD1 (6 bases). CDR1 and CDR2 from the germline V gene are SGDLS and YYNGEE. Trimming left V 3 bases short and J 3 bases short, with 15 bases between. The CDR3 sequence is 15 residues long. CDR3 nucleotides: TGTGCCAGCAGCGATACCGGGACATCGGAAGAGACCCAGTACTTC. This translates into CASSDTGTSEETQYF.

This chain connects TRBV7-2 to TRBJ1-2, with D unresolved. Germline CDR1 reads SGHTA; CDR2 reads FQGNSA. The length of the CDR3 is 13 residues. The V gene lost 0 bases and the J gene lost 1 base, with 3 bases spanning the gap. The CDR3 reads CASSLANNYGYTF. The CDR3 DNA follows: TGTGCCAGCAGCTTAGCAAATAACTATGGCTACACCTTC.

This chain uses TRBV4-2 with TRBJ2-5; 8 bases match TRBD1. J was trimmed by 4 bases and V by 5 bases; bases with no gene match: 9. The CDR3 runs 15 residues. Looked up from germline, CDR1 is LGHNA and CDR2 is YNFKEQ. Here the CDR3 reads CASSSGQAGAETQYF. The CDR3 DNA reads TGTGCCAGCAGCTCGGGACAGGCTGGTGCAGAGACCCAGTACTTC.

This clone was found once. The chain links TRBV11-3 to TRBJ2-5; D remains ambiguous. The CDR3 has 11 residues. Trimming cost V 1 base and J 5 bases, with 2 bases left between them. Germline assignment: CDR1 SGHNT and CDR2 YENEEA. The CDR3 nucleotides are TGTGCCAGCAGCTTAGGGGAGACCCAGTACTTC. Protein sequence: CASSLGETQYF.

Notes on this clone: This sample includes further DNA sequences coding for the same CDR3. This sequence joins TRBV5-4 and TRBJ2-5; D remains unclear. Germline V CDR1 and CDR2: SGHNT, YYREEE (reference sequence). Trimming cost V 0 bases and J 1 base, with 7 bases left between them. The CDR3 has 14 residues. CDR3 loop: CASSLGRSQETQYF. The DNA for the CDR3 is TGTGCCAGCAGCTTGGGCAGGTCCCAAGAGACCCAGTACTTC.

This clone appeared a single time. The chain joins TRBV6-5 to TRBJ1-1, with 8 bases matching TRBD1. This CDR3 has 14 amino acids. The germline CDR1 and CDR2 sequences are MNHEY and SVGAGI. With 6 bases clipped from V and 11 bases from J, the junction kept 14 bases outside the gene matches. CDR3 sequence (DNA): TGTGCCAGCAGCCCTCAGGGGGCGCTACTAGGGGCTTTCTTT. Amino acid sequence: CASSPQGALLGAFF.

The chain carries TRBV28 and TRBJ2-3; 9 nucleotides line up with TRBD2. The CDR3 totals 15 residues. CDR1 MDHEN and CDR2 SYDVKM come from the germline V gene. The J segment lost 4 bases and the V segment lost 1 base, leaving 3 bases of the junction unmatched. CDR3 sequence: CASSLLGLAADTQYF. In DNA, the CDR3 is TGTGCCAGCAGTTTATTGGGACTAGCTGCAGATACGCAGTATTTT.

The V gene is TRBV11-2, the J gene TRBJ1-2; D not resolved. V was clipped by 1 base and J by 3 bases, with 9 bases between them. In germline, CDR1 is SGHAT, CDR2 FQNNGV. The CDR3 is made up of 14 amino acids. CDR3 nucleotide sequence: TGTGCCAGCAGCTTAGGCCCGGGATACTATGGCTACACCTTC. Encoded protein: CASSLGPGYYGYTF.

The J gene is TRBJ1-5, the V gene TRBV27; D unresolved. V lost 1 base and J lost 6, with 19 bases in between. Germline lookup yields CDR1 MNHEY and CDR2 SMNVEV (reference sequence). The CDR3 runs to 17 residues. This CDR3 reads CASSLFALEPGGQPQHF. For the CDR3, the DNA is TGTGCCAGCAGTTTATTTGCCCTCGAGCCCGGAGGTCAGCCCCAGCATTTT.

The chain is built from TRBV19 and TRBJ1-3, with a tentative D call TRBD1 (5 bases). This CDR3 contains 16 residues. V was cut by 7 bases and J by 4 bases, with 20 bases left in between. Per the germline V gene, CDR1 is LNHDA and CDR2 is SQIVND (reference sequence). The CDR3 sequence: CASNPRGSYPGNTIYF. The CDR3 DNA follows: TGTGCCAGTAACCCACGGGGCTCTTATCCAGGAAACACCATATATTTT.

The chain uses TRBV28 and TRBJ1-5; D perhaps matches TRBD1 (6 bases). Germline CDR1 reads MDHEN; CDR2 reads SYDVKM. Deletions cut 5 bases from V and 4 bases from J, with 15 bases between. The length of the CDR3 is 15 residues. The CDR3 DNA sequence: TGTGCCAGCAGTCTCCTCCGGACAGTGAATCAGCCCCAGCATTTT. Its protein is CASSLLRTVNQPQHF.

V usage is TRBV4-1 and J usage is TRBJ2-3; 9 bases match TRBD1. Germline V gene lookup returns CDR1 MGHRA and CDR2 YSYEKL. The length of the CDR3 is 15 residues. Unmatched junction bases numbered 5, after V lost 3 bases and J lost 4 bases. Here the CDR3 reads CASSQPGTGSDTQYF. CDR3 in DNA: TGCGCCAGCAGCCAGCCCGGGACAGGGTCAGATACGCAGTATTTT.

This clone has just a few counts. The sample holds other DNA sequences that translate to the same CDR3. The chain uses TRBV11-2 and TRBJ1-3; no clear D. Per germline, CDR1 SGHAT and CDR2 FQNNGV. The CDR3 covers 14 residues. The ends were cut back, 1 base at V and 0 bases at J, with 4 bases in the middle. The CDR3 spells CASSLGSSGNTIYF. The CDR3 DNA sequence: TGTGCCAGCAGCTTAGGGAGCTCTGGAAACACCATATATTTT.

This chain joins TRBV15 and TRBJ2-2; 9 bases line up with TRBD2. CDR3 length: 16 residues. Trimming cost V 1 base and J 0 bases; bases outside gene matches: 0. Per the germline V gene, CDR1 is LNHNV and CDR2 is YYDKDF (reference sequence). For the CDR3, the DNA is TGTGCCACCAGCAGAGGACTAGCGGCGAACACCGGGGAGCTGTTTTTT. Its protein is CATSRGLAANTGELFF.

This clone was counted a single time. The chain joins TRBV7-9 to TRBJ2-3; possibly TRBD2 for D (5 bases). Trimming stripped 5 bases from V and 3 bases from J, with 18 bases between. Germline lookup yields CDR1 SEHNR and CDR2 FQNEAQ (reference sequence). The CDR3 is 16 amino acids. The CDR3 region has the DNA TGTGCCAGCAGCCCGGTTATGAGGGCGAGGACAGATACGCAGTATTTT. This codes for CASSPVMRARTDTQYF.

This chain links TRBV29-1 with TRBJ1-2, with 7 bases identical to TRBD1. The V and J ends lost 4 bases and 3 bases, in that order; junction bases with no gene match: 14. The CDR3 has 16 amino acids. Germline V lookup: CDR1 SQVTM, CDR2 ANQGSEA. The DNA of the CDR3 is TGCAGCGTTGTCAAGAGGCGGCAGGGGGGCCACTATGGCTACACCTTC. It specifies CSVVKRRQGGHYGYTF.